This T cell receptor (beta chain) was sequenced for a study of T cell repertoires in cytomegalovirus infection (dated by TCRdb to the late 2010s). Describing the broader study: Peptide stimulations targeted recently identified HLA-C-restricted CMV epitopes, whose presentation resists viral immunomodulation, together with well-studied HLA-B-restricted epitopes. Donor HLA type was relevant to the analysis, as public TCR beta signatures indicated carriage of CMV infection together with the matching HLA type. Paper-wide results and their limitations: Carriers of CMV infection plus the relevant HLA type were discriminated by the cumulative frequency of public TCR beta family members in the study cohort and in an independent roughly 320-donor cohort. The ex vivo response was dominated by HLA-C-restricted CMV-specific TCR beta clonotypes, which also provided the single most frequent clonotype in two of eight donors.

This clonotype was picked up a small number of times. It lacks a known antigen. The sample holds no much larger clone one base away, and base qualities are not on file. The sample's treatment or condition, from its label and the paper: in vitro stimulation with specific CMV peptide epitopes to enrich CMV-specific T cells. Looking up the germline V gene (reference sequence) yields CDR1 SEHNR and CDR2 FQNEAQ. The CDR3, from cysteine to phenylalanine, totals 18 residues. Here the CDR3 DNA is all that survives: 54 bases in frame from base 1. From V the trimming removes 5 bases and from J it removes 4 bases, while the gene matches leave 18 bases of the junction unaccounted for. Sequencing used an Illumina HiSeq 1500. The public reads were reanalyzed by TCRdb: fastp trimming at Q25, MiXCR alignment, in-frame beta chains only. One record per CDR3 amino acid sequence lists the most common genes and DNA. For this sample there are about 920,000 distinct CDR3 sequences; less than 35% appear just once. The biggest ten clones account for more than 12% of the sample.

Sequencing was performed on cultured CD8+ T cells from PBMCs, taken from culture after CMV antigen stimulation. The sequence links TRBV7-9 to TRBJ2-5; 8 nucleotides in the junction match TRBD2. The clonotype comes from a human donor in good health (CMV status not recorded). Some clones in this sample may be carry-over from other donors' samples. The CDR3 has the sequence CASSPRTSTKGGGETQYF. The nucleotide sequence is TGTGCCAGCAGCCCGAGGACTAGCACCAAAGGGGGGGGAGAGACCCAGTACTTC.